These 22 T cell receptor beta chains were sequenced from one sample in a study of T cell changes during pregnancy in multiple sclerosis. TCRdb's copy holds only in-frame clones and misses some; the assay was immunoSEQ multiplex PCR. The table lists about 47,000 clones, roughly nine tenths of them singletons. The specimen was CD8+ T cells from peripheral blood mononuclear cells, collected in the second trimester of pregnancy. The receptors stem from a female donor with multiple sclerosis, enrolled in a pregnancy study.

CDR3 nucleotides: TGTGCCAGCAGCTATGACAGGGCCGTGGATGAAAAACTGTTTTTT. Encoded protein: CASSYDRAVDEKLFF. The chain carries TRBV5-4 and TRBJ1-4; 7 bases are a match to TRBD1. Germline loops: CDR1 SGHNT, CDR2 YYREEE (reference sequence). With V trimmed by 3 bases and J by 6 bases, 8 bases remained unmatched. The CDR3 is 15 amino acids.

The rearrangement uses TRBV9 and TRBJ1-2; a weak D match, TRBD1 (6 bases). Germline assignment: CDR1 SGDLS and CDR2 YYNGEE. CDR3 length: 13 residues. Trimming left V 4 bases short and J 7 bases short, with 14 bases between. CDR3 nucleotide sequence: TGTGCCAGCAGCTACCCGGGGGGCGGTGGCTACACCTTC. It specifies CASSYPGGGGYTF.

The chain recombines TRBV5-1 with TRBJ2-3; 9 bases are a match to TRBD2. Per the germline V gene, CDR1 is SGHRS and CDR2 is YFSETQ. The CDR3 has 16 amino acids. The J segment lost 6 bases and the V segment lost 0 bases, leaving 8 bases of the junction unmatched. This CDR3 reads CASSLGGGLAGDTQYF. In DNA form, the CDR3 reads TGCGCCAGCAGCTTGGGCGGCGGCCTAGCGGGGGATACGCAGTATTTT.

The genes are TRBV6-5 and TRBJ1-1, with no clear D. From germline, CDR1 is MNHEY and CDR2 SVGAGI. The CDR3 covers 14 residues. The V gene lost 0 bases and the J gene lost 4 bases, with 9 bases spanning the gap. The DNA of the CDR3 is TGTGCCAGCAGTTACTCGCTCAGTGGCACTGAAGCTTTCTTT. Translating gives CASSYSLSGTEAFF.

V gene TRBV28 combines with J gene TRBJ2-1; D is unresolved. Germline loops: CDR1 MDHEN, CDR2 SYDVKM. Trimming stripped 5 bases from V and 0 bases from J, with 17 bases between. This CDR3 spans 17 amino acids. This chain's CDR3 is CASSPLPTESSYNEQFF. CDR3 nucleotides: TGTGCCAGCAGTCCGCTCCCCACAGAAAGCTCCTACAATGAGCAGTTCTTC.

The chain employs TRBV10-1 and TRBJ2-7; 8 positions match TRBD1. Trimming cost V 9 bases and J 6 bases; bases outside gene matches: 7. Germline assignment: CDR1 WNHNN and CDR2 SYGVQD (reference sequence). This CDR3 is built from 12 residues. CDR3 coding DNA: TGCGCCAGGACCCGGGACAGGCGCGAGCAGTACTTC. It translates to CARTRDRREQYF.

The V and J genes are TRBV11-2 and TRBJ1-1; D call uncertain. This CDR3 is 13 amino acids long. Germline V CDR1 and CDR2: SGHAT, FQNNGV. V was pared by 0 bases and J by 6 bases, with 8 bases between. CDR3 coding DNA: TGTGCCAGCAGCTTAGACCCTAGCGCTGAAGCTTTCTTT. It specifies CASSLDPSAEAFF.

The chain uses TRBV6-6 and TRBJ1-6; D is possibly TRBD1 (6 bases). V dropped 8 bases and J dropped 6 bases, with 20 bases sitting between them. The CDR3 sequence is 16 residues long. Germline assignment: CDR1 MNHNY and CDR2 SVGAGI (reference sequence). Written as DNA, the CDR3 is TGTGCCAGCGTGCCGGTACAACGACAGGTTAATTCACCCCTCCACTTT. Amino acids: CASVPVQRQVNSPLHF.

The CDR3 spells CASSLDRVNEQYF. The DNA of the CDR3 is TGTGCCAGCAGCTTGGACAGGGTAAACGAGCAGTACTTC. The V gene is TRBV7-8, the J gene TRBJ2-7; TRBD1 agrees at 8 bases. The CDR3 runs to 13 residues. Per the germline V gene, CDR1 is SGHVS and CDR2 is FQNEAQ. The V and J ends lost 3 bases and 5 bases, in that order; junction bases with no gene match: 3.

This clone has just a few counts. The chain uses TRBV6-4 and TRBJ2-3; maybe TRBD2 (5 bases). This CDR3 is 15 amino acids long. With 0 bases removed from V and 0 bases from J, the gap between germline ends came to 7 bases. CDR1 and CDR2 (germline): MRHNA, SNTAGT. DNA of the CDR3: TGTGCCAGCAGTGACTCTACGGGGAGCACAGATACGCAGTATTTT. This encodes CASSDSTGSTDTQYF.

V gene TRBV7-9 combines with J gene TRBJ2-1; D not resolved. V lost 5 bases to trimming and J lost 3 bases, with 14 bases between them. There are 15 residues in the CDR3. Germline values: CDR1 SEHNR, CDR2 FQNEAQ (reference sequence). CDR3 nucleotide sequence: TGTGCCAGCAGCCCAGGCGAGTTTATCTACAATGAGCAGTTCTTC. Amino acids: CASSPGEFIYNEQFF.

The chain couples TRBV14 to TRBJ2-7, with a tentative D call TRBD1 (5 bases). The CDR3 extends over 13 amino acids. V lost 3 bases and J 6 bases, leaving 12 bases between the germline ends. CDR1 SGHDN and CDR2 FVKESK come from the germline V gene. The CDR3 sequence: CASSQGREGEQYF. CDR3 coding DNA: TGTGCCAGCAGCCAGGGCAGGGAAGGCGAGCAGTACTTC. Together with reference TRBV14 and TRBJ2-7, the CDR3 gives the full variable domain: EAGVTQFPSHSVIEKGQTVTLRCDPISGHDNLYWYRRVMGKEIKFLLHFVKESKQDESGMPNNRFLAERTGGTYSTLKVQPAELEDSGVYFCASSQGREGEQYFGPGTRLTVT.

The rearrangement uses TRBV10-2 and TRBJ2-1, with a tentative D call TRBD2 (6 bases). Germline values: CDR1 WSHSY, CDR2 SAAADI. Trimming pared 8 bases from V and 6 bases from J, leaving 11 bases between. The CDR3 runs to 12 residues. The CDR3 DNA is TGCGCCAGCGGAAGGGGAGGCAATGAGCAGTTCTTC. Protein: CASGRGGNEQFF.

This clone was detected once. The chain couples TRBV27 to TRBJ2-3; D not resolved. The CDR3 spans 16 residues. V was trimmed by 5 bases and J by 1 base, leaving 16 bases between them. Germline-derived CDR1 and CDR2 are MNHEY and SMNVEV (reference sequence). The CDR3 here is CASSATYPPRTDTQYF. For the CDR3, the DNA is TGTGCCAGCAGTGCCACTTACCCGCCGCGCACAGATACGCAGTATTTT.

The V call is TRBV19, the J call TRBJ1-1; no clear D gene. The CDR3 is 13 residues long. V lost 3 bases and J 5 bases, leaving 10 bases between the germline ends. CDR1 is LNHDA and CDR2 is SQIVND in the germline V gene (reference sequence). CDR3 residues: CASSIPHRTEAFF. CDR3 DNA: TGTGCCAGTAGTATTCCCCACAGAACTGAAGCTTTCTTT.

This chain joins TRBV6-6 and TRBJ2-5, with 7 bases aligning to TRBD2. The trim removed 2 bases at V and 8 bases at J, leaving 8 bases unmatched. The germline V gene encodes CDR1 MNHNY and CDR2 SVGAGI (reference sequence). This CDR3 spans 14 amino acids. The CDR3 coding sequence is TGTGCCAGCAGTTACGTAGCGGGCCCGCTCACCCAGTACTTC. Translation gives CASSYVAGPLTQYF.

This chain uses TRBV19 with TRBJ2-2; 8 positions match TRBD2. V gave up 10 bases and J gave up 6 bases; unmatched junction bases: 13. This CDR3 region has 15 residues. Germline V CDR1 and CDR2: LNHDA, SQIVND (reference sequence). The CDR3 protein is CATGGGFDQAGELFF. Here the CDR3 DNA reads TGTGCCACCGGGGGGGGATTCGATCAGGCCGGGGAGCTGTTTTTT.

The V and J genes are TRBV7-3 and TRBJ2-1, with D possibly TRBD1 on 8 matching bases. CDR1 is SGHTA and CDR2 is FQGTGA in the germline V gene. The CDR3 covers 14 residues. V dropped 5 bases and J dropped 5 bases, with 13 bases sitting between them. CDR3 amino acids: CASSVTGGDNEQFF. In DNA, the CDR3 is TGTGCCAGCAGCGTCACAGGGGGGGACAATGAGCAGTTCTTC. The entire variable domain, with the rest obtained from reference TRBV7-3 and TRBJ2-1, is as follows: GAGVSQTPSNKVTEKGKYVELRCDPISGHTALYWYRQSLGQGPEFLIYFQGTGAADDSGLPNDRFFAVRPEGSVSTLKIQRTERGDSAVYLCASSVTGGDNEQFFGPGTRLTVL.

The chain employs TRBV11-2 and TRBJ2-1; no clear D. From germline, CDR1 is SGHAT and CDR2 FQNNGV. With 6 bases removed from V and 7 bases from J, the gap between germline ends came to 4 bases. This CDR3 region has 10 residues. The CDR3, as DNA: TGTGCCAGCAGGTCTAATGAGCAGTTCTTC. Its protein is CASRSNEQFF.

V is TRBV6-6 and J is TRBJ2-7; possible D gene TRBD2, 5 bases. V lost 2 bases, J lost 3 bases, and 11 bases lay in between. This CDR3 has 14 residues. Germline V gives CDR1 MNHNY, CDR2 SVGAGI (reference sequence). The CDR3 region is CASSYASINYEQYF. The CDR3, as DNA: TGTGCCAGCAGTTACGCTAGCATAAACTACGAGCAGTACTTC.

CDR3 DNA sequence: TGTGCCAGCAGTGACCCGGACAGTAACGAAGCTTTCTTT. As protein: CASSDPDSNEAFF. The chain couples TRBV9 to TRBJ1-1, with a weak D call TRBD1 (6 bases). Between the trimmed V and J ends, which lost 5 bases and 8 bases, there was a span of 16 bases. The CDR3 runs 13 residues. CDR1 is SGDLS and CDR2 is YYNGEE in the germline V gene.

This chain joins TRBV9 and TRBJ1-2; perhaps TRBD1 as D (6 bases). Germline V gives CDR1 SGDLS, CDR2 YYNGEE. Trimming took off 3 bases at V and 0 bases at J, with 21 bases between the two ends. The CDR3 sequence is 18 residues long. In DNA, the CDR3 is TGTGCCAGCAGCGCTCAAGGGGGGGGGTCCAAACCTAACTATGGCTACACCTTC. Translation gives CASSAQGGGSKPNYGYTF.